The sample holds a few counts of the clone carrying this T cell receptor (beta chain). Its antigen is undetermined. With 60 Vbeta and 13 Jbeta primers, the PCR was carried out. Sequencing was performed with immunoSEQ multiplex PCR; in TCRdb, only in-frame clones are kept and a portion is missing. The sample has 95,000 to 150,000 clones; over 60% are singletons. This entry is derived from a study of cytomegalovirus exposure and HLA in healthy donors. Findings and limits, study-wide: The authors assumed roughly uniform sequencing depth across donors for presence/absence analyses. An analysis was carried out at a later point. It showed that HLA-associated TCR beta chains were more clonally expanded than equally common non-associated chains. Excluded: some indistinguishable V segments such as TRBV6-2 and TRBV6-3. Most TCR sequences were seen very rarely across donors, but some public TCRs occurred in many.

Looked up from germline, CDR1 is MDHEN and CDR2 is SYDVKM. The CDR3 has 15 amino acids. Trimming at V came to 8 bases and at J to 3 bases, leaving 10 bases not matched to a gene. The sequencing sample was made of PBMCs. The chain joins TRBV28 to TRBJ2-7, with 10 nucleotides matching TRBD2. This TCR was sampled from a woman aged 40 to 50 in good health and CMV-seropositive. CDR3 DNA: TGTGCCAGCCGAGATCTAGCGGGAGCTTTCTACGAGCAGTACTTC. As protein: CASRDLAGAFYEQYF.